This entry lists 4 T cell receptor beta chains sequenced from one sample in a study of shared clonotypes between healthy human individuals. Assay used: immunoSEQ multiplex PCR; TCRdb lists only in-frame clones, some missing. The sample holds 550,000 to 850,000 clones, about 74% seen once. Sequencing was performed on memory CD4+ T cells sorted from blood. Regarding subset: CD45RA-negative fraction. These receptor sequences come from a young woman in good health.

The CDR3 region is CASSLLSGPGTEAFF. The CDR3 DNA sequence: TGTGCCAGCAGTTTACTGTCGGGGCCTGGCACTGAAGCTTTCTTT. The chain recombines TRBV27 with TRBJ1-1; maybe TRBD1 (5 bases). The CDR3 runs 15 residues. Between the trimmed V and J ends, which lost 2 bases and 4 bases, there was a span of 14 bases. Germline values: CDR1 MNHEY, CDR2 SMNVEV (reference sequence).

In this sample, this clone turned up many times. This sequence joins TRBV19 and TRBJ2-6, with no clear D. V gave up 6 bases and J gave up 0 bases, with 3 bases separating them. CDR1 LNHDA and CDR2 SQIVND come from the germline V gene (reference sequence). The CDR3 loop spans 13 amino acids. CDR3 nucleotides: TGTGCCAGTAGAGGCTCTGGGGCCAACGTCCTGACTTTC. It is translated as CASRGSGANVLTF.

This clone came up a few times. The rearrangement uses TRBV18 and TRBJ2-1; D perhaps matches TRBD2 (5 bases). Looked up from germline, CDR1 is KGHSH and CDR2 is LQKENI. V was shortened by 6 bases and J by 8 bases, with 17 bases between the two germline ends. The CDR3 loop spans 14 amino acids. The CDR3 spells CASSPQSGNDEQFF. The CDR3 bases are TGTGCCAGCTCCCCCCAATCGGGAAACGATGAGCAGTTCTTC.

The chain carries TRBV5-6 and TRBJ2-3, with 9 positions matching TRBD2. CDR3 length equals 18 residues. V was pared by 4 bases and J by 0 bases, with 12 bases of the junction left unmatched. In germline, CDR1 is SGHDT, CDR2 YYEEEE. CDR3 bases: TGTGCCAGCAGCCCACCGGGCGGGAGGGCCGGTAGCACAGATACGCAGTATTTT. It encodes CASSPPGGRAGSTDTQYF.